This entry lists 13 T cell receptor beta chains sequenced from one sample in a study of T cells expressing NK-cell markers. Using the 5' RACE reads, TCRdb records one entry per CDR3 protein without DNA. The ten top clones account for approximately 17%, within a sample of 150,000 to 200,000 distinct CDR3 sequences. The sequenced sample was blood T cells: a sorted CD56 or NKG2C T cell subset, CD4+ or CD8+ T cells, or bulk PBMC T cells (not recorded which). These receptors were collected from a woman aged 18 to 75 in good health.

The V call is TRBV30, the J call TRBJ2-5; TCRdb selects TRBD1, and the lack of DNA leaves this call unchecked. In germline, CDR1 is GTSNPN, CDR2 SVGIG (reference sequence). The CDR3 sequence is 15 residues long. The CDR3 loop reads CAWSTSPSGRETQYF.

V gene TRBV10-3 combines with J gene TRBJ1-4. The CDR3 covers 12 residues. Germline V CDR1 and CDR2: ENHRY, SYGVKD. CDR3 sequence reads: CAIRGDFEKLFF.

The chain carries TRBV11-3 and TRBJ1-1; TCRdb picks TRBD1, but there is no DNA to check that call. The CDR3 length is 15 residues. Germline loops: CDR1 SGHNT, CDR2 YENEEA. CDR3 residues: CASSETGFPNTEAFF.

The J gene is TRBJ2-5, the V gene TRBV3-1; TCRdb's D call of TRBD2 is untestable without DNA. Germline-derived CDR1 and CDR2 are LGHDT and YNNKEL (reference sequence). This CDR3 spans 17 amino acids. The CDR3 region is CASSLIGLAGEGETQYF.

This sequence joins TRBV5-1 and TRBJ2-7. From germline, CDR1 is SGHRS and CDR2 YFSETQ. The CDR3 totals 14 residues. CDR3 in amino acids: CASSLDHDAYEQYF.

This chain links TRBV4-1 with TRBJ1-6; with no DNA, the TCRdb D assignment of TRBD1 cannot be verified. This CDR3 has 16 residues. Germline V gene lookup returns CDR1 MGHRA and CDR2 YSYEKL. The chain's CDR3 is CASSQLPGSYNSPLHF.

This rearrangement joins TRBV6-1 to TRBJ1-4; lacking DNA, the TRBD1 call made by TCRdb goes unchecked. CDR1 and CDR2 from the germline V gene are MNHNS and SASEGT. The CDR3 runs 15 residues. The CDR3 is CASSRQGLTGEKLFF.

CDR3: CATRGLAGDEGSYNEQFF. This chain links TRBV24-1 with TRBJ2-1; TCRdb indicates TRBD2, and absent DNA this call remains unverified. There are 18 residues in the CDR3. CDR1 is KGHDR, CDR2 SFDVKD, per germline.

The rearrangement joins TRBV20-1 to TRBJ2-1; TCRdb outputs TRBD2, but without DNA this stays unchecked. The CDR3 sequence is 17 residues long. Germline V gene data show CDR1 as DFQATT and CDR2 as SNEGSKA (reference sequence). The CDR3 here is CSAGKDSGRGPYNEQFF.

This chain uses TRBV7-9 with TRBJ2-7; absent DNA, TCRdb's TRBD2 call cannot be checked. Germline V CDR1 and CDR2: SEHNR, FQNEAQ (reference sequence). This CDR3 has 13 residues. CDR3 residues: CASSLAQRGEQYF.

The chain uses TRBV6-8 and TRBJ2-7; TCRdb's D gene call, TRBD1, goes unchecked for lack of DNA. The CDR3 runs to 16 residues. Germline loops: CDR1 MNHGY, CDR2 SAAAGT. CDR3 amino acids: CASTTPPGQGDYEQYF.

CDR3 sequence reads: CASSPRQASSYNEQFF. The chain uses TRBV18 and TRBJ2-1. The CDR3 totals 16 residues. Germline V gene sequence: CDR1 KGHSH, CDR2 LQKENI.

V gene TRBV2 combines with J gene TRBJ2-2. The CDR3 has 15 amino acids. Germline-derived CDR1 and CDR2 are SNHLY and FYNNEI. CDR3 sequence: CASTPGIWNTGELFF.